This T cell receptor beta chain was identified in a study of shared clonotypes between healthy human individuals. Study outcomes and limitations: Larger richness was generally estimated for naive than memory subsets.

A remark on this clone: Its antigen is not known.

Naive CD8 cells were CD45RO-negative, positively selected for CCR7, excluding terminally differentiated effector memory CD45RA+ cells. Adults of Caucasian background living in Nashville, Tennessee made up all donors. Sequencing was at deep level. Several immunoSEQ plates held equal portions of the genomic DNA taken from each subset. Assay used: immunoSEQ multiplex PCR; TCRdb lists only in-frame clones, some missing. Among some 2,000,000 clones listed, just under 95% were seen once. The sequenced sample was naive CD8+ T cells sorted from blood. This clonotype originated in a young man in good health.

The CDR3 coding sequence is TGTGCCAGCAGTGATTCCCACCGACAGGGCCTAGAGACCCAGTACTTC. Translated, it gives CASSDSHRQGLETQYF. V usage is TRBV2 and J usage is TRBJ2-5, with 7 positions matching TRBD1. CDR1 and CDR2 from the germline V gene are SNHLY and FYNNEI. The ends lost 3 bases at V and 4 bases at J; junction bases unmatched: 11. This CDR3 has 16 amino acids.